The present T cell receptor beta chain was sequenced within a study of Graves' ophthalmopathy and Graves' hyperthyroidism (dated by TCRdb to 2016 to 2019). About the full investigation: Hyperthyroidism was considered stable if no progression to ophthalmopathy occurred within 18 months of follow-up. Once sampling was done, hyperthyroidism patients were given methimazole at a starting dose of 30 mg daily, while ophthalmopathy patients were given high-dose intravenous methylprednisolone. In roughly 6 hyperthyroidism patients, T-cell repertoires of thyroid tissue and blood were compared. An independent validation cohort comprised 18 hyperthyroidism patients and roughly 15 patients who later progressed from hyperthyroidism to ophthalmopathy. To explore V-J signatures distinguishing ophthalmopathy from hyperthyroidism, a discovery set of around 100 patients (roughly 45 ophthalmopathy, 55 to 60 stable hyperthyroidism) was enrolled. To tell Graves' ophthalmopathy apart from Graves' hyperthyroidism, and to predict which patients would progress to ophthalmopathy, the study relied on TCR beta repertoire signatures. In total, some 140 blood samples were TCR-sequenced: some 43 ophthalmopathy, 80 or so hyperthyroidism and 17 hyperthyroidism-to-ophthalmopathy patients.

Hyperthyroidism patients were newly diagnosed, were aged 18 to 65 years, and had a disease duration under 2 months. Patients with other autoimmune diseases, uncontrolled infections, pregnancy or lactation were excluded from the study. Diagnosis relied on clinical symptoms, serum thyroxine, TRAb, thyroid ultrasound and orbital computed tomography. Total RNA was extracted with Trizol reagent and quality-checked on an Agilent 2100 Bioanalyzer. For repertoire sequencing, the TCR beta CDR3 regions were amplified from RNA transcripts. HTBI primers and the Qiagen OneStep RT-PCR kit were used in a first-round RT-PCR, which was followed by a second-round multiplex PCR, size selection and purification. Libraries were sequenced paired-end with 100 bp reads on an Illumina HiSeq2000. The original methods were these. SOAPnuke was used to process the reads, removing any read that contained adapters or uncalled bases, had a mean Phred below 15, or lacked an exact match to the constant primer or identifier. High-quality paired reads were merged with COPE v1.2.5. Unique nucleotide sequences were defined as clonotypes and aligned to IMGT TRB V, D and J references using MiTCR v1.1. The analysis was limited to V-J combinations with a frequency above 0.0001, which together covered over 98% of repertoires. A TCR clonal expansion and chaos score per V-J combination was defined as the ratio of F50 clonal expansion to chaos observed in the TCRdist matrix. Welch's t-statistics and random forest were used to reduce features to about a dozen V-J combinations, which were fed into a naive Bayes classifier. Thyroid-blood repertoire similarity was quantified with the Morisita-Horn index. TCRdb reanalyzed the raw reads on its own, using fastp at Q25 for trimming and MiXCR for clone calling, and kept in-frame beta chains. Rows are unified per CDR3 protein, each entry keeping the most common DNA and genes. It is TCRdb's table, rather than the study itself, that gives the V and J calls and clone size. The sample table shows about 1.2 million distinct CDR3 sequences, and 36% are seen once. Around 10% of the sample rests with the top ten.

On the study overall, not on this receptor specifically: No statistical method was used to set the sample size in advance, and the investigators knew which group each participant was assigned to. In validation, the model predicted ophthalmopathy progression with 70.59% sensitivity and approximately 78% specificity; more than ten predicted patients were CT-confirmed with GO in a median of around 6.5 months. In cross-validation, the 13-signature model distinguished ophthalmopathy from stable hyperthyroidism with about 89% sensitivity and roughly 84% specificity, while in the test set the corresponding values were approximately 80% and 75%. Most expanded thyroid clonotypes with a frequency above 0.001 also appeared in blood, which suggests that blood repertoires may reflect the immune response in the thyroid.

Concerning this clonotype itself: The specificity of this receptor is unknown. No base qualities exist here, and no much larger clone lies one base off it.

The CDR1 and CDR2 encoded by the germline V gene are SQVTM and ANQGSEA. The CDR3 numbers 16 residues from cysteine through phenylalanine. Only CDR3 DNA is held: 48 bases, read in frame from base 1. V was cut back by 1 base and J by 2 bases, leaving a gap of 17 bases between them. Sequencing was carried out using peripheral blood or thyroid tissue (not recorded which). The sequence is built from TRBV29-1 and TRBJ1-2; TRBD1 is possibly the D segment (6 matching bases). This sequence was found in an adult man with Graves' hyperthyroidism. The CDR3 protein is CSVEGDIRATNYGYTF. The sequenced DNA is TGCAGCGTTGAAGGGGACATCCGGGCGACGAACTATGGCTACACCTTC.